The 10 T cell receptor beta chains given below trace back to one sample, sequenced in a study of OX40 agonist ivuxolimab in advanced cancers. TCRdb's table, derived via immunoSEQ multiplex PCR, lists solely in-frame clones and lacks some. The repertoire holds about 93,000 clones, with roughly 94% as singletons. Here the sequenced sample was CD4+ or CD8+ T cells sorted from blood, taken in a trial of the OX40 agonist ivuxolimab. These receptors all come from an adult with an advanced solid tumor such as melanoma, head and neck, liver or kidney cancer.

V gene TRBV19 combines with J gene TRBJ1-1; D remains unclear. V lost 6 bases to trimming and J lost 7 bases, with 18 bases between them. The CDR3 is 14 residues long. Germline CDR1 reads LNHDA; CDR2 reads SQIVND (reference sequence). The chain's CDR3 is CASSPDASFFEAFF. In nucleotides, the CDR3 is TGTGCCAGTAGCCCGGACGCGAGTTTCTTTGAAGCTTTCTTT.

This chain links TRBV27 with TRBJ2-1; D is undetermined. V shed 4 bases and J shed 3 bases, with 13 bases lying between them. CDR1 is MNHEY, CDR2 SMNVEV, per germline (reference sequence). This CDR3 comprises 15 residues. CDR3 loop: CASSSRVSGYNEQFF. Here the CDR3 DNA reads TGTGCCAGCAGTTCGCGAGTCAGTGGCTACAATGAGCAGTTCTTC.

V is TRBV6-5 and J is TRBJ2-7; D not resolved. Germline CDR1 reads MNHEY; CDR2 reads SVGAGI. V lost 2 bases and J 2 bases, leaving 13 bases between the germline ends. This CDR3 contains 15 residues. CDR3 DNA sequence: TGTGCCAGCAGTTACGGCAGGAGCGTAGCCTACGAGCAGTACTTC. It translates to CASSYGRSVAYEQYF.

The V call is TRBV2, the J call TRBJ2-5, with TRBD1 matching over 9 bases. The CDR3 runs 15 residues. The V segment lost 4 bases and the J segment 2 bases; nucleotides outside the gene matches: 5. Germline CDR1 is SNHLY and CDR2 is FYNNEI. The DNA of the CDR3 is TGTGCCAGCAGTGCACGGGACAGGGCTCAAGAGACCCAGTACTTC. This gives the protein CASSARDRAQETQYF.

The CDR3 protein is CASSPRDRASGEAFF. CDR3 sequence (DNA): TGTGCCAGCAGCCCACGGGACAGGGCTTCGGGGGAAGCTTTCTTT. This chain joins TRBV9 and TRBJ1-1; 9 bases are a match to TRBD1. The CDR3 covers 15 residues. The V gene end was trimmed by 4 bases and the J gene end by 8 bases; junction bases not matched to a gene: 12. Germline CDR1 and CDR2: SGDLS and YYNGEE. Full variable domain (missing parts from reference TRBV9 and TRBJ1-1): DSGVTQTPKHLITATGQRVTLRCSPRSGDLSVYWYQQSLDQGLQFLIQYYNGEERAKGNILERFSAQQFPDLHSELNLSSLELGDSALYFCASSPRDRASGEAFFGQGTRLTVV.

The CDR3 region is CASSWTESSGNTIYF. The CDR3 DNA is TGTGCCAGCAGCTGGACCGAGAGCTCTGGAAACACCATATATTTT. The chain links TRBV7-6 to TRBJ1-3; the D is unclear. Trimming pared 4 bases from V and 0 bases from J, leaving 10 bases between. CDR1 and CDR2 from the germline V gene are SGHVS and FNYEAQ. The CDR3 has 15 amino acids.

The chain carries TRBV29-1 and TRBJ2-1, with TRBD2 matching over 8 bases. The germline CDR1 and CDR2 sequences are SQVTM and ANQGSEA. V trimming: 6 bases; J trimming: 3 bases; junction bases outside the gene matches: 7. The CDR3 is 14 residues long. The CDR3 sequence is CSVGRAGDYNEQFF. CDR3 DNA: TGCAGCGTCGGGCGAGCGGGGGACTACAATGAGCAGTTCTTC.

The V call is TRBV5-1, the J call TRBJ1-1, with a possible D match to TRBD1 (5 bases). Germline CDR1 is SGHRS and CDR2 is YFSETQ. Trimming took off 3 bases at V and 7 bases at J, with 13 bases between the two ends. This CDR3 is built from 13 residues. The CDR3, as DNA: TGCGCCAGCAGCTCCCCGGGGGTAAATGAAGCTTTCTTT. Translation: CASSSPGVNEAFF.

The J gene is TRBJ1-1, the V gene TRBV14; tentative D call: TRBD1 (6 bases). Germline-derived CDR1 and CDR2 are SGHDN and FVKESK. V dropped 8 bases and J dropped 4 bases, with 11 bases sitting between them. The CDR3 is 12 residues long. The CDR3 is CASGGSGTEAFF. CDR3 bases: TGTGCCAGCGGGGGCTCGGGCACTGAAGCTTTCTTT.

This clone has only one observation. The chain links TRBV5-4 to TRBJ1-1; TRBD1 is a possible D gene (6 bases). V was trimmed by 7 bases and J by 2 bases, leaving 12 bases between them. The CDR3 has 13 residues. Germline-derived CDR1 and CDR2 are SGHNT and YYREEE (reference sequence). The CDR3 protein is CASGTTGNTEAFF. DNA of the CDR3: TGTGCCAGCGGAACGACAGGAAACACTGAAGCTTTCTTT.